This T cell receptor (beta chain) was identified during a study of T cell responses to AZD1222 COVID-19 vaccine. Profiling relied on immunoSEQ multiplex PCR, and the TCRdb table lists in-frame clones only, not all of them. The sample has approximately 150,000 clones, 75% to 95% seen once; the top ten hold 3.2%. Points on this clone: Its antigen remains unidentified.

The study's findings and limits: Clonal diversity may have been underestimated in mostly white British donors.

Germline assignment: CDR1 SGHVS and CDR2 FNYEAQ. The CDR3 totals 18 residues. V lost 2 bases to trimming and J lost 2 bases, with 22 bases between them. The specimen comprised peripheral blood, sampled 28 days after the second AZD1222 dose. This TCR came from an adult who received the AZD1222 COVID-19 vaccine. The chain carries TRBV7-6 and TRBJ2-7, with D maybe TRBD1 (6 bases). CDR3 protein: CASSLSEAGRTAAYEQYF. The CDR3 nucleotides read TGTGCCAGCAGCTTAAGTGAGGCCGGCCGGACAGCAGCCTACGAGCAGTACTTC.